This TCR beta chain was recorded in a study of blood T cell repertoires in COVID-19. Study-wide background: Some COVID-19 samples were acute and others convalescent; all came from the United States, Italy and Spain. PBMCs, B-cell-depleted T cells, or T cells were the source of the cDNA or gDNA that made up the material.

In germline, CDR1 is SGHTA, CDR2 FQGTGA. The junction had 3 bases not matched to a gene; V was cut back by 3 bases and J by 1 base. This CDR3 region has 15 residues. Sequencing was performed with immunoSEQ multiplex PCR; in TCRdb, only in-frame clones are kept and a portion is missing. Of around 200,000 clones in the sample, about 86% are singletons; the top ten hold about 0.96%. The clonotype was recovered from a woman between 18 and 29 years old who had recovered from COVID-19. J is TRBJ2-1 and V is TRBV7-3; 7 bases align to TRBD2. Sequenced sample: peripheral blood. The CDR3 DNA sequence: TGTGCCAGCAGCTTGGGGCGGGGGTCCTACAATGAGCAGTTCTTC. Its translation: CASSLGRGSYNEQFF.